This TCR beta chain was sequenced for a study of T cell responses to AZD1222 COVID-19 vaccine (dated by TCRdb to the early 2020s). Study-level background: AZD1222 recipients with second doses at about 4 weeks or about 12 weeks were pooled, because spike-specific TCR depth and breadth did not differ between schedules. Trial participants were enrolled by age into 18-55, 56-69 and 70-plus year subgroups, with roughly 150, 30 and 60 TCR-sequenced participants respectively. A total of 233 trial participants underwent TCR sequencing, of whom 207 received two doses of AZD1222 and around 25 received two doses of the MenACWY control vaccine.

Cut back by 7 bases and 5 bases, the V and J ends lie 17 bases apart. CDR1 and CDR2 are read off the germline V gene as SGHAT and FQNNGV. Measured from the cysteine to the phenylalanine, the CDR3 is 14 residues long. Solely the CDR3 DNA is kept, with 42 bases framed from the first base. The time point label, read with the paper, signifies: baseline before first vaccination. Vaccinee samples came from UK trials COV001 and COV002, including a single-blind randomized controlled phase 2/3 trial of AZD1222 (ChAdOx1 nCoV-19) in healthy adults. Trial participant PBMC samples were collected at day 0 and day 28 after the second dose for TCRbeta chain sequencing. The CDR3 regions of human TCRbeta chains were analyzed by immunosequencing. As for the authors' bioinformatics: TCRs in the repertoires were matched against a reference library of SARS-CoV-2-specific TCRs that had been generated with the MIRA antigen-specificity platform. Breadth was defined as the fraction of unique TCRs that were SARS-CoV-2-associated, and depth was defined as the fraction of total T cells that were SARS-CoV-2-associated. Each spike-specific TCR was assigned to its reactive spike region and to a CD4 or CD8 class using the MIRA data. Log10-transformed breadth and depth values were compared by one-way ANOVA with Sidak's multiple comparisons tests. In its TCRdb copy, this immuneACCESS table keeps in-frame sequences only and misses some clones. Where compared with another copy, unresolved V genes explain less than half of these, and the others have no known cause. V and J calls and clone size are given by that table; D and trimming were obtained from the DNA. The sample table shows 95,000 to 130,000 clones, and about 88% are seen once. 6% to 8% of the sample is held by the ten biggest clonotypes.

As regards this clone: The specificity of this receptor is unknown. Per-base qualities were not stored, and no clone one base away is much larger.

Findings and caveats that apply to the study as a whole: After two AZD1222 doses, both the breadth and the depth of spike-specific TCRs were significantly higher than at day 0 and than in MenACWY recipients. The whole spike protein was spanned by vaccine-associated CD4 TCRs, and dominant responses were seen in regions 160-218 and 743-854. Reportedly, almost half of the unique spike-specific TCRs recognized epitopes lying outside the regions that are mutated in the B.1.351 and B.1.1.7 variants. Only five to seven AZD1222 recipients were SARS-CoV-2 seropositive at baseline, limiting conclusions about previously exposed vaccinees. Because no samples from the day 14 peak response were available, repertoires could be characterized only after the peak T cell response. Participants were mostly white British and included more females than males, and it was suggested by the authors that clonal diversity may have been underestimated. The 56-69-year group was small, and its depth increase did not reach significance, likely because of low power.

This specimen consisted of peripheral blood, obtained on day 0 of AZD1222 vaccination. The clonotype was recovered from an adult in good health. The chain employs TRBV11-2 and TRBJ1-2; the D gene remains uncertain. Read as DNA, the sequence is TGTGCCAGCAAATCGGTTATTTCCCGGTATGGCTACACCTTC. Its coded protein is CASKSVISRYGYTF.